Below, 15 T cell receptor beta chains from the same sample are listed, as sequenced in a study of blood T cell repertoires in COVID-19. TCRdb's table, derived via immunoSEQ multiplex PCR, lists solely in-frame clones and lacks some. The sample has about 140,000 clones, approximately 80% seen once. The sample consisted of peripheral blood. The receptors come from a woman of 80 years or more with active or convalescent COVID-19.

This clone occurred once. The gene calls are TRBV6-1 and TRBJ1-6; 7 positions match TRBD1. Germline CDR1 is MNHNS and CDR2 is SASEGT. The CDR3 is made up of 15 amino acids. With 4 bases clipped from V and 0 bases from J, the junction kept 0 bases outside the gene matches. The CDR3: CASSGDSSYNSPLHF. CDR3 DNA: TGTGCCAGCAGTGGGGACAGCTCCTATAATTCACCCCTCCACTTT.

CDR3 in DNA: TGTGCCAGCAGTTACGGACAGGTATACGAGCAGTACTTC. Amino acids: CASSYGQVYEQYF. The rearrangement links TRBV6-2 or TRBV6-3 to TRBJ2-7; TRBD1 matches at 7 bases. This CDR3 spans 13 amino acids. Trimming took 2 bases from V and 4 from J; bases not matched to a gene: 2. The V gene's germline CDR1 is MNHEY and CDR2 SVGEGT.

This clone was observed at least ten times. The V gene is TRBV4-1, the J gene TRBJ2-1; 8 nucleotides agree with TRBD2. Trimming took 0 bases from V and 10 from J; bases not matched to a gene: 14. Germline values: CDR1 MGHRA, CDR2 YSYEKL. The CDR3 is 17 residues long. CDR3 bases: TGCGCCAGCAGCCAAGATCCCGTCACGAATATAGCGGGGGAGCAGTTCTTC. It yields the protein CASSQDPVTNIAGEQFF.

V usage is TRBV29-1 and J usage is TRBJ2-2; tentative D call: TRBD1 (5 bases). Trimming took 4 bases from V and 0 from J, leaving 9 bases between them. Germline loops: CDR1 SQVTM, CDR2 ANQGSEA. The CDR3 consists of 14 residues. The CDR3 reads CSVVPGTNTGELFF. As DNA, the CDR3 is TGCAGCGTTGTGCCAGGGACGAACACCGGGGAGCTGTTTTTT.

The chain employs TRBV6-1 and TRBJ2-5; weak D call: TRBD1 (6 bases). There are 16 residues in the CDR3. V was clipped by 1 base and J by 5 bases, with 17 bases between them. Germline CDR1 is MNHNS and CDR2 is SASEGT. CDR3 sequence reads: CASSEDIRGLRETQYF. The CDR3 coding sequence is TGTGCCAGCAGTGAAGACATCAGGGGCCTCCGGGAGACCCAGTACTTC.

The V call is TRBV12-3 or TRBV12-4, the J call TRBJ2-1; maybe TRBD1 (6 bases). The CDR3 runs 12 residues. V was pared by 5 bases and J by 9 bases, with 11 bases between. The CDR3 DNA sequence: TGTGCCAGCAGTAAAATCAGGGGTGAGCAGTTCTTC. This codes for CASSKIRGEQFF.

The CDR3 DNA follows: TGTGCCAGTAGGCAGATCGATGATACGCAGTATTTT. Residues: CASRQIDDTQYF. V is TRBV19 and J is TRBJ2-3; D uncertain. The CDR3 contains 12 residues. Germline-derived CDR1 and CDR2 are LNHDA and SQIVND (reference sequence). Trimming pared 6 bases from V and 6 bases from J, leaving 10 bases between.

On this clone: An end of the junction does not agree with germline; a read error may underlie this. The gene calls are TRBV7-8 and TRBJ2-2; TRBD2 is a possible D gene (7 bases). Germline V gene data show CDR1 as SGHVS and CDR2 as FQNEAQ. The CDR3 extends over 17 amino acids. The CDR3 loop is CASRLGGGAGITGELFF. CDR3 nucleotide sequence: TGTGCCAGCAGGTTAGGCGGGGGCGCTGGGATCACCGGGGAGCTGTTTTTT.

A single count supports this clone. The rearrangement joins TRBV11-1 to TRBJ1-1; no clear D gene. Trimming removed 2 bases at V and 4 bases at J, with 14 bases between. Germline V gene lookup returns CDR1 SGHAT and CDR2 FQDESV (reference sequence). The CDR3 runs 15 residues. The DNA for the CDR3 is TGTGCCAGCAGCTTAATTCCGGGAAAGAGCACTGAAGCTTTCTTT. It codes for CASSLIPGKSTEAFF.

V usage is TRBV19 and J usage is TRBJ2-2; tentative D call: TRBD2 (6 bases). Germline lookup yields CDR1 LNHDA and CDR2 SQIVND (reference sequence). CDR3 length equals 14 residues. Trimming cost V 3 bases and J 5 bases, with 10 bases left between them. This CDR3 reads CASSIQTRTGELFF. The CDR3 nucleotides read TGTGCCAGTAGTATTCAGACTAGGACCGGGGAGCTGTTTTTT. The full variable domain, its missing parts supplied by reference TRBV19 and TRBJ2-2, is DGGITQSPKYLFRKEGQNVTLSCEQNLNHDAMYWYRQDPGQGLRLIYYSQIVNDFQKGDIAEGYSVSREKKESFPLTVTSAQKNPTAFYLCASSIQTRTGELFFGEGSRLTVL.

This clone was picked up a small number of times. This chain joins TRBV4-1 and TRBJ2-5, with TRBD2 identical over 7 bases. This CDR3 contains 15 residues. Germline V gives CDR1 MGHRA, CDR2 YSYEKL. Trimming at V came to 4 bases and at J to 1 base, leaving 6 bases not matched to a gene. Here the CDR3 reads CASSLTSTVQETQYF. For the CDR3, the DNA is TGCGCCAGCAGCCTGACTAGCACCGTCCAAGAGACCCAGTACTTC.

The J gene is TRBJ1-5, the V gene TRBV7-2; TRBD1 is a possible D gene (5 bases). V was pared by 0 bases and J by 4 bases, with 10 bases between. The CDR3 has 15 amino acids. CDR1 and CDR2 from the germline V gene are SGHTA and FQGNSA. The CDR3 loop reads CASSLAGVENQPQHF. The CDR3 DNA reads TGTGCCAGCAGCTTAGCAGGGGTAGAAAATCAGCCCCAGCATTTT.

This clone was observed a handful of times. The chain couples TRBV6-2 or TRBV6-3 to TRBJ2-1; 10 nucleotides line up with TRBD2. Per germline, CDR1 MNHEY and CDR2 SVGEGT. Trimming at V came to 2 bases and at J to 6 bases, leaving 4 bases not matched to a gene. CDR3 length: 15 residues. CDR3 DNA: TGTGCCAGCAGTTACAGCGGGGGGGTTCTCAATGAGCAGTTCTTC. It codes for CASSYSGGVLNEQFF.

This clone was found once. V gene TRBV28 combines with J gene TRBJ1-1; D not certain. Germline-derived CDR1 and CDR2 are MDHEN and SYDVKM. The V end was cut by 4 bases, the J end by 11 bases, with 17 bases between. This CDR3 is built from 13 residues. The CDR3 here is CASSSPPKTYAFF. DNA for the CDR3: TGTGCCAGCAGTTCGCCGCCGAAGACTTATGCTTTCTTT.

The rearrangement links TRBV3-1 (or the pseudogene TRBV3-2) to TRBJ1-2, with unresolved D. CDR1 and CDR2 (germline): LGHDT, YNNKEL (reference sequence). With 4 bases removed from V and 3 bases from J, the gap between germline ends came to 18 bases. The CDR3 spans 16 residues. CDR3 residues: CASSPSEVRVDYGYTF. DNA of the CDR3: TGTGCCAGCAGCCCCTCCGAGGTGAGGGTTGACTATGGCTACACCTTC.